This entry is about one TCR beta chain. The data were obtained in a study of early T cells in non-severe SARS-CoV-2 infection. About the research overall: Unsorted whole-blood RNA was sequenced in bulk, leaving chains unpaired.

Between the trimmed V and J ends, which lost 5 bases and 3 bases, there was a span of 14 bases. Germline CDR1 is LNHDA and CDR2 is SQIVND (reference sequence). The CDR3 totals 14 residues. TCRdb reprocessed the 5' RACE reads via MiXCR and lists one record per CDR3 protein. Among about 72,000 distinct CDR3 sequences listed, 9.1% were seen once. The sample comprised whole blood. The V call is TRBV19, the J call TRBJ2-7; D gene ambiguous. This receptor was identified in an adult who was a healthcare worker with PCR-confirmed SARS-CoV-2 infection or an uninfected control (not recorded which). The CDR3 region has the DNA TGTGCCAGTAGTGGACGCGGAGACCTCTACGAGCAGTACTTC. Translating gives CASSGRGDLYEQYF.